This passage covers 4 T cell receptor beta chains from one sample sequenced in a study of blood T cell repertoires in COVID-19. Generated by immunoSEQ multiplex PCR, the TCRdb table keeps only in-frame clones and is missing some. The sample carries 200,000 to 300,000 clones, about 80% recorded once. The sequenced sample consisted of peripheral blood. The receptors stem from a woman of 80 years or more with acute or convalescent COVID-19.

The chain links TRBV9 to TRBJ1-6; tentative D call: TRBD1 (6 bases). Germline CDR1 and CDR2: SGDLS and YYNGEE. The ends were cut back, 4 bases at V and 6 bases at J, with 14 bases in the middle. The CDR3 length is 15 residues. The DNA for the CDR3 is TGTGCCAGCAGCCCCGCGGGGGCCATTAATTCACCCCTCCACTTT. This sequence encodes CASSPAGAINSPLHF. The whole variable domain, filled in from reference TRBV9 and TRBJ1-6, reads DSGVTQTPKHLITATGQRVTLRCSPRSGDLSVYWYQQSLDQGLQFLIQYYNGEERAKGNILERFSAQQFPDLHSELNLSSLELGDSALYFCASSPAGAINSPLHFGNGTRLTVT.

The sample holds a few counts of this clone. The gene calls are TRBV5-1 and TRBJ2-3; 9 positions match TRBD1. The CDR3 consists of 14 residues. Per germline, CDR1 SGHRS and CDR2 YFSETQ. The trim removed 3 bases at V and 5 bases at J, leaving 4 bases unmatched. The chain's CDR3 is CASSSGQGGDTQYF. The CDR3 nucleotides read TGCGCCAGCAGCTCGGGACAGGGAGGAGATACGCAGTATTTT.

Only one count was recorded for this clone. V is TRBV20-1 and J is TRBJ2-3; TRBD2 aligns across 9 bases. This CDR3 contains 17 residues. The trim removed 3 bases at V and 1 base at J, leaving 11 bases unmatched. Germline CDR1 and CDR2: DFQATT and SNEGSKA (reference sequence). The CDR3 spells CSASLVAGALRTDTQYF. The CDR3 DNA reads as TGCAGTGCTAGTCTGGTAGCGGGGGCTCTCCGCACAGATACGCAGTATTTT.

V is TRBV11-3 and J is TRBJ2-1; TRBD2 matches at 9 bases. Germline V gene lookup returns CDR1 SGHNT and CDR2 YENEEA. V was clipped by 0 bases and J by 6 bases; unmatched bases: 6. The CDR3 is 16 amino acids. The CDR3: CASSLEPSGGFNEQFF. CDR3 bases: TGTGCCAGCAGCTTAGAACCCAGCGGGGGGTTCAATGAGCAGTTCTTC.